The rows below give T cell receptor beta chains drawn from one sample of a study of shared clonotypes between healthy human individuals. Only in-frame clones appear in the TCRdb table, and some are missing; sequencing was by immunoSEQ multiplex PCR. This sample has about 870,000 clones; nearly 95% occur once, and the top ten carry under 30%. What was sequenced was naive CD8+ T cells sorted from blood. The receptors originated from a man in his thirties or forties in good health. CDR3s include the opening cysteine and the closing phenylalanine or tryptophan. A D gene is named only where the DNA matches it firmly. The size of a clone is reported for some rows only, either as once, few or many, or as a class for expanded clones.

TRBV28	TRBJ1-4	NA	TRBD1	CASRSTGSNEKLFF	TGTGCCAGCAGGTCGACAGGGAGTAATGAAAAACTGTTTTTT
TRBV6-1	TRBJ2-1	NA	TRBD2	CATAGLAGNNEQFF	TGTGCCACCGCGGGACTAGCGGGAAACAATGAGCAGTTCTTC
TRBV30	TRBJ2-5	NA	TRBD2	CALIPGTSGSPRLCQETQYF	TGTGCCTTAATCCCCGGGACTAGCGGGAGCCCGAGGTTATGCCAAGAGACCCAGTACTTC
TRBV29-1	TRBJ2-7	NA	TRBD1	CSVELGQGSYEQYF	TGCAGCGTTGAACTAGGACAGGGCTCCTACGAGCAGTACTTC
TRBV5-6	TRBJ1-3	NA	NA	CASSPSSGNTIYF	TGTGCCAGCAGCCCGTCTTCTGGAAACACCATATATTTT
TRBV5-4	TRBJ2-7	few	TRBD2	CASSFSGGDEQYF	TGTGCCAGCAGCTTTTCCGGGGGGGACGAGCAGTACTTC
TRBV5-4	TRBJ2-1	NA	NA	CASSLGPMEQFF	TGTGCCAGCAGCTTGGGACCCATGGAGCAGTTCTTC
TRBV19	TRBJ2-1	NA	TRBD2	CASSEASGRAWNEQFF	TGTGCCAGTAGTGAGGCTAGCGGGAGGGCCTGGAATGAGCAGTTCTTC
TRBV5-4	TRBJ1-2	NA	NA	CASSLPFFVPSTLLSYGYTF	TGTGCCAGCAGCTTGCCATTTTTCGTCCCTTCTACCCTTCTATCCTATGGCTACACCTTC
TRBV5-6	TRBJ2-1	NA	TRBD1	CASSLAGQGHNEQFF	TGTGCCAGCAGCTTGGCGGGACAGGGGCACAATGAGCAGTTCTTC
TRBV27	TRBJ1-5	NA	NA	CASGLTLSNQPQHF	TGTGCCAGCGGCTTGACACTAAGCAATCAGCCCCAGCATTTT
TRBV4-3	TRBJ1-5	NA	NA	CASSMGSNQPQHF	TGCGCCAGCAGTATGGGTAGCAATCAGCCCCAGCATTTT
TRBV2	TRBJ2-1	NA	NA	CASRSGSDEQFF	TGTGCCAGCAGGTCAGGGTCCGATGAGCAGTTCTTC
TRBV10-2	TRBJ2-1	NA	NA	CASTPVGNEQFF	TGCGCCAGCACCCCGGTGGGCAATGAGCAGTTCTTC
TRBV28	TRBJ2-3	NA	NA	CASSSPRTDTDTQYF	TGTGCCAGCAGTTCGCCCAGGACAGATACAGATACGCAGTATTTT
TRBV21-1	TRBJ2-7	NA	NA	CASSRGPYEQYF	TGTGCCAGCAGCCGAGGACCCTACGAGCAGTACTTC
TRBV6-5	TRBJ2-7	NA	NA	CASSSLRSGSSYEQYF	TGTGCCAGCAGTTCCCTAAGGTCCGGGAGCTCCTACGAGCAGTACTTC
TRBV28	TRBJ2-1	NA	TRBD2	CASTLWGTSGLNEQFF	TGTGCCAGCACCCTCTGGGGGACTAGCGGCCTCAATGAGCAGTTCTTC
TRBV25-1	TRBJ2-7	NA	NA	CASSPPRDLYEQYF	TGTGCCAGCAGTCCCCCCAGGGACCTCTACGAGCAGTACTTC
TRBV29-1	TRBJ2-3	NA	NA	CSVVGRANTDTQYF	TGCAGCGTTGTAGGTCGGGCCAACACAGATACGCAGTATTTT
TRBV9	TRBJ2-7	NA	NA	CASGNAAESSYEQYF	TGTGCCAGTGGTAACGCGGCTGAGAGCTCCTACGAGCAGTACTTC
TRBV29-1	TRBJ1-1	NA	NA	CSVTIMNTEAFF	TGCAGCGTTACCATCATGAACACTGAAGCTTTCTTT
TRBV9	TRBJ1-5	NA	NA	CASSGGSQPQHF	TGTGCCAGCAGCGGGGGGTCTCAGCCCCAGCATTTT
TRBV7-3	TRBJ2-5	NA	NA	CASSLTIRETQYF	TGTGCCAGCAGCCTCACAATTAGAGAAACCCAGTACTTC
TRBV19	TRBJ1-1	NA	NA	CASSMGDGYTEAFF	TGTGCCAGTAGTATGGGGGACGGATACACTGAAGCTTTCTTT
TRBV27	TRBJ2-1	NA	NA	CASIRYNEQFF	TGTGCCAGCATACGCTACAATGAGCAGTTCTTC
TRBV29-1	TRBJ2-7	NA	TRBD1	CSGRQGISHEQYF	TGCAGCGGGCGACAGGGAATTAGCCACGAGCAGTACTTC
TRBV14	TRBJ2-5	NA	TRBD1	CASSYKPDRGETQYF	TGTGCCAGCAGCTACAAGCCGGACAGGGGAGAGACCCAGTACTTC
TRBV5-4	TRBJ2-3	NA	NA	CASSLGRGEGGTDTQYF	TGTGCCAGCAGCTTGGGTCGGGGCGAAGGGGGAACAGATACGCAGTATTTT
TRBV5-6	TRBJ2-3	NA	TRBD2	CASSLVWREASSTDTQYF	TGTGCCAGCAGCTTGGTATGGCGGGAGGCTTCTAGCACAGATACGCAGTATTTT
TRBV7-9	TRBJ2-2	NA	NA	CASSYNPGELFF	TGTGCCAGCAGCTACAACCCCGGGGAGCTGTTTTTT
TRBV5-8	TRBJ2-5	NA	NA	CASSSTGAGGETQYF	TGTGCCAGCAGCTCCACTGGGGCCGGGGGCGAGACCCAGTACTTC
TRBV2	TRBJ2-7	NA	NA	CVSGGVAQYF	TGTGTGAGCGGAGGGGTTGCGCAGTACTTC
TRBV4-1	TRBJ2-1	NA	TRBD1	CASSQEDRDYNEQFF	TGCGCCAGCAGCCAAGAAGACAGGGACTACAATGAGCAGTTCTTC
TRBV20-1	TRBJ2-1	NA	NA	CSAHEQFF	TGCAGTGCGCATGAGCAGTTCTTC
TRBV7-9	TRBJ2-7	NA	TRBD2	CASSWEGDEQYF	TGTGCCAGCAGCTGGGAGGGAGACGAGCAGTACTTC
TRBV7-3	TRBJ2-2	few	NA	CASSLQALTNTGELFF	TGTGCCAGCAGCTTACAGGCCCTAACGAACACCGGGGAGCTGTTTTTT
TRBV25-1	TRBJ2-1	NA	NA	CASSESTWQTFNEQFF	TGTGCCAGCAGTGAATCTACTTGGCAGACCTTCAATGAGCAGTTCTTC
TRBV28	TRBJ2-2	NA	NA	CASSFPEMAVGGELFF	TGTGCCAGCAGTTTCCCGGAGATGGCCGTTGGCGGGGAGCTGTTTTTT
TRBV5-1	TRBJ2-3	NA	NA	CASSLGRSLVGTDTQYF	TGCGCCAGCAGCTTGGGGCGCAGCCTGGTGGGCACAGATACGCAGTATTTT
TRBV10-3	TRBJ1-1	NA	NA	CAISEGNTEAFF	TGTGCCATCAGTGAAGGGAACACTGAAGCTTTCTTT
TRBV9	TRBJ2-6	NA	NA	CASTGDRDNSGANVLTF	TGTGCCAGCACCGGGGATAGGGACAACTCTGGGGCCAACGTCCTGACTTTC
TRBV7-2	TRBJ2-1	NA	NA	CASSLLANSYNEQFF	TGTGCCAGCAGTTTGCTAGCCAACTCCTACAATGAGCAGTTCTTC
TRBV16	TRBJ1-1	NA	NA	CASSQYLGNTEAFF	TGTGCCAGCAGCCAATACTTGGGGAACACTGAAGCTTTCTTT
TRBV5-4	TRBJ1-2	NA	NA	CASSLDEDTSSYGYTF	TGTGCCAGCAGCTTGGATGAGGACACTTCTTCGTATGGCTACACCTTC
TRBV27	TRBJ2-1	NA	TRBD2	CASNEVGLADPNEQFF	TGTGCCAGCAACGAGGTGGGACTAGCGGACCCCAATGAGCAGTTCTTC
TRBV7-2	TRBJ1-1	once	NA	CASISLGVNTEAFF	TGTGCCAGCATCTCCCTGGGGGTGAACACTGAAGCTTTCTTT
TRBV10-2	TRBJ2-7	once	NA	CASSSPSAPYEQYF	TGCGCCAGCAGCAGCCCTAGCGCCCCTTACGAGCAGTACTTC
TRBV30	TRBJ1-5	few	TRBD1	CAWSSGTGIAQPQHF	TGTGCCTGGAGTTCCGGGACAGGGATTGCTCAGCCCCAGCATTTT
TRBV29-1	TRBJ2-3	NA	NA	CSVLNQGLTQYF	TGCAGCGTTTTGAATCAGGGACTGACGCAGTATTTT
TRBV5-4	TRBJ2-1	once	TRBD2	CASSPRDYLEQFF	TGTGCCAGCAGCCCGCGGGACTACCTAGAGCAGTTCTTC
TRBV11-2	TRBJ2-5	NA	NA	CASSLDRLAGSSETQYF	TGTGCCAGCAGCTTAGATAGGCTGGCAGGGTCTTCAGAGACCCAGTACTTC
TRBV9	TRBJ1-4	once	NA	CASSGKRVSEKLFF	TGTGCCAGCAGCGGTAAACGGGTCTCTGAAAAACTGTTTTTT
TRBV7-9	TRBJ1-4	NA	NA	CASSFRTRRGEKLFF	TGTGCCAGCAGCTTCAGGACAAGGAGGGGTGAAAAACTGTTTTTT
TRBV10-2	TRBJ2-1	NA	TRBD2	CASQREGLAANNEQFF	TGCGCCAGTCAGAGGGAAGGGCTAGCGGCGAACAATGAGCAGTTCTTC
TRBV19	TRBJ1-1	once	NA	CASSIGADTEAFF	TGTGCCAGTAGTATAGGGGCTGACACTGAAGCTTTCTTT
TRBV5-4	TRBJ2-5	few	NA	CASSLEHSETQYF	TGTGCCAGCAGCTTGGAACACTCGGAGACCCAGTACTTC